These 29 T cell receptor beta chains came from one sample sequenced in a study of PD-L1 blockade in urothelial cancer. Time point defined: peripheral blood 6 weeks after treatment start. Libraries were prepared by immunoSEQ multiplex PCR; TCRdb keeps only in-frame clonotypes and omits some of them. Of more than 60,000 clones in the sample, around nine tenths were seen once. The sequencing used PBMCs, collected around atezolizumab (anti-PD-L1) treatment. These receptor sequences come from a man aged 60-69 years with urothelial cancer.

V usage is TRBV7-3 and J usage is TRBJ1-1; 8 bases match TRBD1. The CDR3 consists of 13 residues. The J segment lost 4 bases and the V segment lost 4 bases, leaving 2 bases of the junction unmatched. The germline gives CDR1 SGHTA, CDR2 FQGTGA. The CDR3 spells CASSWTGRTEAFF. CDR3 nucleotides: TGTGCCAGCAGCTGGACAGGGCGCACTGAAGCTTTCTTT.

The chain joins TRBV6-1 to TRBJ2-3; TRBD1 agrees at 8 bases. The trim removed 7 bases at V and 6 bases at J, leaving 9 bases unmatched. Germline values: CDR1 MNHNS, CDR2 SASEGT. CDR3 length: 14 amino acids. CDR3 residues: CASKRQGTSDTQYF. CDR3 nucleotides: TGTGCCAGCAAGAGACAGGGGACCTCGGATACGCAGTATTTT.

This clone has just one count. V is TRBV11-3 and J is TRBJ2-7, with 11 bases fitting TRBD2. Germline CDR1 reads SGHNT; CDR2 reads YENEEA. V trimming: 1 base; J trimming: 3 bases; junction bases outside the gene matches: 14. CDR3 length: 19 amino acids. The CDR3 sequence: CASSLVPSGRFYPFYEQYF. CDR3 DNA: TGTGCCAGCAGCTTAGTTCCTAGCGGGAGGTTTTACCCTTTCTACGAGCAGTACTTC.

This clone was seen just once. The chain combines TRBV5-6 with TRBJ2-7; tentative D call: TRBD1 (7 bases). CDR1 is SGHDT and CDR2 is YYEEEE in the germline V gene. Trimming pared 4 bases from V and 4 bases from J, leaving 18 bases between. The CDR3 loop spans 15 amino acids. The CDR3 sequence: CASSPDREVLYEQYF. Written as DNA, the CDR3 is TGTGCCAGCAGCCCCGACAGGGAGGTTTTATACGAGCAGTACTTC.

This rearrangement joins TRBV27 to TRBJ1-3, with D uncertain. The CDR3 extends over 13 amino acids. The V and J ends lost 6 bases and 10 bases respectively, with 16 bases between them. The germline gives CDR1 MNHEY, CDR2 SMNVEV (reference sequence). CDR3: CASSLDGEGTIYF. In nucleotides, the CDR3 is TGTGCCAGCAGCCTGGACGGTGAGGGAACCATATATTTT.

The chain is built from TRBV15 and TRBJ2-5, with D hard to call. The V and J ends lost 0 bases and 10 bases respectively, with 9 bases between them. The V gene's germline CDR1 is LNHNV and CDR2 YYDKDF (reference sequence). The CDR3 totals 12 residues. CDR3 bases: TGTGCCACCAGCAGAGATTATTCCCGCCAGTACTTC. Its protein product is CATSRDYSRQYF. Combining the CDR3 with reference TRBV15 and TRBJ2-5 gives the whole variable domain DAMVIQNPRYQVTQFGKPVTLSCSQTLNHNVMYWYQQKSSQAPKLLFHYYDKDFNNEADTPDNFQSRRPNTSFCFLDIRSPGLGDTAMYLCATSRDYSRQYFGPGTRLLVL.

The chain's CDR3 is CSVESDRANEQYF. CDR3 nucleotides: TGCAGCGTTGAATCCGACAGGGCCAACGAGCAGTACTTC. This sequence joins TRBV29-1 and TRBJ2-7; 7 bases map to TRBD1. Germline-derived CDR1 and CDR2 are SQVTM and ANQGSEA. CDR3 length equals 13 residues. Trimming cost V 2 bases and J 5 bases; bases outside gene matches: 6.

The rearrangement links TRBV7-9 to TRBJ1-1; D is possibly TRBD1 (5 bases). The V gene's germline CDR1 is SEHNR and CDR2 FQNEAQ (reference sequence). The CDR3 runs to 14 residues. Trimming stripped 1 base from V and 6 bases from J, with 12 bases between. The CDR3, as DNA: TGTGCCAGCAGCTTAGAGGGGCTTCCGGCTGAAGCTTTCTTT. Translated, it gives CASSLEGLPAEAFF.

The chain recombines TRBV11-3 with TRBJ2-7, with a weak D call TRBD1 (6 bases). Germline V lookup: CDR1 SGHNT, CDR2 YENEEA. The germline V and J ends were trimmed by 5 bases and 0 bases, with 14 bases remaining between them. This CDR3 is 15 amino acids long. CDR3: CASSRRQDLSYEQYF. The DNA of the CDR3 is TGTGCCAGCAGCAGAAGACAGGATCTCTCCTACGAGCAGTACTTC.

The V and J genes are TRBV11-2 and TRBJ2-3, with TRBD2 identical over 8 bases. The CDR3 spans 15 residues. J gave up 4 bases and V 3 bases, and 6 bases lay outside the gene matches. Germline CDR1 and CDR2: SGHAT and FQNNGV. The CDR3 DNA reads TGTGCCAGCAGCTTTACTAGCGGCCCTTCAGATACGCAGTATTTT. This gives the protein CASSFTSGPSDTQYF.

There are a few counts of this clone. The chain is built from TRBV7-9 and TRBJ2-7, with D unresolved. Per the germline V gene, CDR1 is SEHNR and CDR2 is FQNEAQ (reference sequence). The length of the CDR3 is 14 residues. V lost 5 bases and J lost 2, with 13 bases in between. In DNA form, the CDR3 reads TGTGCCAGCAGCCGACCGACTGAAACCTACGAGCAGTACTTC. Translation gives CASSRPTETYEQYF.

The J gene is TRBJ2-5, the V gene TRBV4-1; D is possibly TRBD2 (5 bases). V was shortened by 1 base and J by 3 bases, with 15 bases between the two germline ends. Germline V gene lookup returns CDR1 MGHRA and CDR2 YSYEKL. The CDR3 is 16 amino acids. The CDR3 loop is CASSQGSRPGKETQYF. The CDR3 DNA sequence: TGCGCCAGCAGCCAAGGAAGTCGGCCGGGAAAAGAGACCCAGTACTTC.

The gene calls are TRBV11-2 and TRBJ2-7, with a tentative D call TRBD1 (5 bases). Germline CDR1 is SGHAT and CDR2 is FQNNGV. V was shortened by 5 bases and J by 3 bases, with 14 bases between the two germline ends. This CDR3 contains 14 residues. The CDR3 protein is CASSAPGQNYEQYF. The CDR3 DNA sequence: TGTGCCAGCAGCGCCCCAGGGCAGAACTACGAGCAGTACTTC.

This clone showed up just once. V is TRBV15 and J is TRBJ2-1, with 8 bases lining up with TRBD2. CDR3 length: 16 amino acids. The V gene's germline CDR1 is LNHNV and CDR2 YYDKDF (reference sequence). V shed 3 bases and J 1 base; nucleotides not matched to a gene: 5. DNA of the CDR3: TGTGCCACCAGCAGTAGGACTAGCCTTTCCTACAATGAGCAGTTCTTC. This sequence encodes CATSSRTSLSYNEQFF.

The chain uses TRBV27 and TRBJ1-1, with 7 bases fitting TRBD1. In germline, CDR1 is MNHEY, CDR2 SMNVEV (reference sequence). Losses at the gene ends were 5 bases for V and 0 bases for J; bases not matched to a gene: 9. The CDR3 is 16 residues long. The CDR3 sequence: CASSQPWTGLNTEAFF. DNA of the CDR3: TGTGCCAGCAGTCAACCCTGGACAGGTTTGAACACTGAAGCTTTCTTT.

This clone was found once. V is TRBV29-1 and J is TRBJ2-5, with a tentative D call TRBD1 (6 bases). Trimming took 3 bases from V and 2 from J, leaving 16 bases between them. CDR3 size: 15 residues. From germline, CDR1 is SQVTM and CDR2 ANQGSEA. The CDR3 is CSVEGSDRTQETQYF. The CDR3 DNA reads TGCAGCGTTGAGGGTTCTGACAGGACTCAAGAGACCCAGTACTTC.

V is TRBV10-1 and J is TRBJ2-5; unclear D gene. This CDR3 has 14 residues. Per germline, CDR1 WNHNN and CDR2 SYGVQD (reference sequence). V gave up 0 bases and J gave up 2 bases, with 7 bases separating them. CDR3 in amino acids: CASSESSRQETQYF. The CDR3 DNA sequence: TGCGCCAGCAGTGAGTCGAGTAGACAAGAGACCCAGTACTTC.

V is TRBV7-3 and J is TRBJ1-1; D ambiguous. The CDR3 has 15 residues. CDR1 and CDR2 (germline): SGHTA, FQGTGA. Trimming stripped 0 bases from V and 1 base from J, with 9 bases between. CDR3 sequence: CASSLTGYKNTEAFF. CDR3 DNA: TGTGCCAGCAGCTTAACGGGCTATAAGAACACTGAAGCTTTCTTT.

This sequence joins TRBV19 and TRBJ2-5, with D possibly TRBD1 on 6 matching bases. CDR3 length equals 16 residues. Trimming removed 9 bases from V and 0 bases from J, with 20 bases in between. Germline V lookup: CDR1 LNHDA, CDR2 SQIVND (reference sequence). The CDR3 DNA is TGTGCCAGCGCTACCGGGACACAACCGTACCAAGAGACCCAGTACTTC. Translated: CASATGTQPYQETQYF.

The sample holds one count of this clone. CDR3 region: CASSLQGVPPETQYF. The CDR3 coding sequence is TGCGCCAGCAGCTTACAGGGGGTACCGCCTGAGACCCAGTACTTC. The chain has TRBV5-1 and TRBJ2-5; 8 bases fit TRBD1. V trimming: 2 bases; J trimming: 5 bases; junction bases outside the gene matches: 8. CDR3 length: 15 amino acids. Looked up from germline, CDR1 is SGHRS and CDR2 is YFSETQ.

The chain has TRBV19 and TRBJ2-7; TRBD2 agrees at 13 bases. V lost 2 bases, J lost 3 bases, and 7 bases stayed unmatched. The germline V gene has CDR1 LNHDA and CDR2 SQIVND (reference sequence). The CDR3 runs to 17 residues. The CDR3 reads CASSILGLAGQNYEQYF. The CDR3 DNA reads TGTGCCAGTAGTATATTGGGACTAGCGGGGCAAAACTACGAGCAGTACTTC.

The chain joins TRBV15 to TRBJ2-7, with a weak D call TRBD1 (5 bases). The CDR3 loop spans 15 amino acids. V shed 0 bases and J shed 2 bases, with 11 bases lying between them. Germline CDR1 reads LNHNV; CDR2 reads YYDKDF (reference sequence). The CDR3 nucleotides read TGTGCCACCAGCAGAGAGAGCACAGGTACCTACGAGCAGTACTTC. Translated, it gives CATSRESTGTYEQYF.

This rearrangement joins TRBV30 to TRBJ1-6, with D unresolved. CDR1 is GTSNPN, CDR2 SVGIG, per germline (reference sequence). V was cut by 3 bases and J by 9 bases, with 12 bases left in between. This CDR3 is 13 amino acids long. The DNA of the CDR3 is TGTGCCTGGAGGTCCGGTTCCGCTTCACCCCTCCACTTT. Residues: CAWRSGSASPLHF.

This chain joins TRBV7-2 and TRBJ2-2; D is undetermined. The CDR3 runs 14 residues. Looked up from germline, CDR1 is SGHTA and CDR2 is FQGNSA. With 1 base removed from V and 7 bases from J, the gap between germline ends came to 10 bases. CDR3 region: CASSLGRHGGELFF. For the CDR3, the DNA is TGTGCCAGCAGCTTAGGCCGTCACGGCGGGGAGCTGTTTTTT.

The V call is TRBV27, the J call TRBJ1-2; D is unclear. In germline, CDR1 is MNHEY, CDR2 SMNVEV (reference sequence). CDR3 length equals 13 residues. Trimming removed 2 bases from V and 7 bases from J, with 11 bases in between. The CDR3 bases are TGTGCCAGCAGTTTAACTGAGGGTCGTGGCTACACCTTC. The encoded protein is CASSLTEGRGYTF.

The DNA of the CDR3 is TGTGCTTGCGACCACCAGGTGACCCAGTACTTC. Translating gives CACDHQVTQYF. The rearrangement links TRBV30 to TRBJ2-5, with no clear D. The germline V gene has CDR1 GTSNPN and CDR2 SVGIG (reference sequence). The CDR3 is made up of 11 amino acids. Supplemented by reference TRBV30 and TRBJ2-5, the full variable domain reads SQTIHQWPATLVQPVGSPLSLECTVEGTSNPNLYWYRQAAGRGLQLLFYSVGIGQISSEVPQNLSASRPQDRQFILSSKKLLLSDSGFYLCACDHQVTQYFGPGTRLLVL.

This clone has only one observation. The chain employs TRBV28 and TRBJ2-7, with TRBD1 matching over 11 bases. The CDR3 runs 15 residues. Trimming at V came to 6 bases and at J to 4 bases, leaving 8 bases not matched to a gene. Germline lookup yields CDR1 MDHEN and CDR2 SYDVKM. The CDR3 loop is CASRRTGGYGYEQYF. The CDR3 region has the DNA TGTGCCAGCAGAAGGACAGGGGGCTACGGGTACGAGCAGTACTTC. The full variable domain, in which reference TRBV28 and TRBJ2-7 provide the parts outside the CDR3, is DVKVTQSSRYLVKRTGEKVFLECVQDMDHENMFWYRQDPGLGLRLIYFSYDVKMKEKGDIPEGYSVSREKKERFSLILESASTNQTSMYLCASRRTGGYGYEQYFGPGTRLTVT.

There are a few counts of this clone. The chain carries TRBV6-5 and TRBJ2-3; 7 bases are shared with TRBD1. Germline trimming cut 7 bases from V and 6 bases from J; bases unmatched to any gene: 10. The CDR3 runs to 14 residues. The germline V gene encodes CDR1 MNHEY and CDR2 SVGAGI. The CDR3 sequence is CASTQGRKGDTQYF. The CDR3 DNA follows: TGTGCCAGCACACAGGGGAGAAAAGGGGATACGCAGTATTTT.

V is TRBV5-4 and J is TRBJ2-2; 9 bases match TRBD1. Per the germline V gene, CDR1 is SGHNT and CDR2 is YYREEE (reference sequence). The CDR3 runs 14 residues. V lost 10 bases and J lost 5; bases outside the gene matches: 9. The CDR3 DNA is TGTGCCGTAACAGGGGGCGCGCGAACCGGGGAGCTGTTTTTT. It translates to CAVTGGARTGELFF.